This T cell receptor beta chain is drawn from a study of blood T cells in healthy people across ages. Germline loops: CDR1 MDHEN, CDR2 SYDVKM. V shed 7 bases and J shed 1 base, with 11 bases lying between them. The CDR3 totals 14 residues. For the second PCR, which ran for 7 to 11 cycles, a sample-barcoded 5' primer and a J-beta primer mix were used. TCRdb passed the 5' RACE reads through MiXCR, listing each CDR3 protein once. In the table there are about 620,000 distinct CDR3 sequences, around 21% of which are singletons. This clonotype showed up just a few times. There were healthy Caucasian individuals from Russia, aged roughly 6 to 90, serving as donors. Approximately 9.6 milliliters of peripheral blood were drawn from each donor into EDTA-treated tubes.

This clonotype was sampled from a man in his 70s in good health. Sequencing was performed on blood. The chain employs TRBV28 and TRBJ1-5; D uncertain. The CDR3 region has the DNA TGTGCCAGCAAAAGGACTTTGAGCAATCAGCCCCAGCATTTT. Translation: CASKRTLSNQPQHF.